This TCR beta chain was sequenced for a study of blood T cells in healthy people across ages. Combining a sample-barcoded 5' primer with a J-beta primer mix, a second PCR ran for roughly 7 to 12 cycles. Each TCR beta cDNA got a 12-nucleotide random molecular identifier. MiXCR, run by TCRdb on the 5' RACE reads, gives a single entry per CDR3 protein. The sample yields about 380,000 distinct CDR3 sequences, more than 45% seen once. This TCR came from a man aged 55-75 years in good health. Material for sequencing was blood.

CDR3 protein: CSARGTDSPLHF. CDR3 nucleotides: TGCAGTGCTAGAGGGACAGACTCACCCCTCCACTTT. This chain connects TRBV20-1 to TRBJ1-6; D perhaps matches TRBD1 (6 bases). The CDR3 covers 12 residues. CDR1 DFQATT and CDR2 SNEGSKA come from the germline V gene (reference sequence). V lost 1 base to trimming and J lost 10 bases, with 8 bases between them.